This T cell receptor (beta chain) was identified during a study of Tregs in tolerant kidney transplant recipients. TCRdb's copy holds only in-frame clones and misses some; the assay was immunoSEQ multiplex PCR. The top ten hold approximately 0.35% of the sample, which has about 110,000 clones, 90% seen once. Germline lookup yields CDR1 SGHAT and CDR2 FQNNGV. Trimming took off 6 bases at V and 7 bases at J, with 12 bases between the two ends. The CDR3 is 12 amino acids. The sample holds one count of this clone. The V and J genes are TRBV11-2 and TRBJ1-2, with D possibly TRBD1 on 6 matching bases. The sequence came from a human donor who received a combined kidney and bone marrow transplant. The input for sequencing was CD4+ T cells from blood, taken before the transplant. In DNA, the CDR3 is TGTGCCAGCAGTCGCACAGGGTCTGGCTACACCTTC. As protein: CASSRTGSGYTF.